A single sample gave rise to the 21 T cell receptor beta chains below, sequenced in a study of T cell repertoires in cytomegalovirus infection. Their specific antigens are unknown. TCRdb passed the reads through MiXCR, listing each CDR3 protein once. Of hundreds of thousands of distinct CDR3 sequences listed, around 32% are singletons. The specimen was cultured PBMCs, collected from culture after CMV antigen stimulation. The receptors derive from a human donor in good health (CMV status not recorded). Some clones in this sample may be carry-over from other donors' samples.

The CDR3 spells CAWSVAGGGYGYTF. In nucleotides, the CDR3 is TGTGCCTGGAGTGTAGCAGGGGGCGGCTATGGCTACACCTTC. The J gene is TRBJ1-2, the V gene TRBV30; 8 bases map to TRBD1. The CDR3 consists of 14 residues. The germline gives CDR1 GTSNPN, CDR2 SVGIG (reference sequence). V lost 0 bases, J lost 4 bases, and 4 bases stayed unmatched.

This clonotype was recorded at least ten times. The chain carries TRBV7-8 and TRBJ2-3; 7 bases are shared with TRBD1. This CDR3 has 17 residues. V lost 4 bases to trimming and J lost 5 bases; unmatched junction nucleotides: 15. Germline V gene sequence: CDR1 SGHVS, CDR2 FQNEAQ. This CDR3 is CASSSVQTGPVLDTQYF. The DNA of the CDR3 is TGTGCCAGCAGCTCGGTACAGACAGGGCCGGTTCTAGATACGCAGTATTTT.

The chain links TRBV6-1 to TRBJ1-4; D is ambiguous. Germline values: CDR1 MNHNS, CDR2 SASEGT. CDR3 length equals 15 residues. The germline V and J ends were trimmed by 6 bases and 0 bases, with 11 bases remaining between them. This chain's CDR3 is CASRSGPATNEKLFF. CDR3 in DNA: TGTGCCAGCAGAAGCGGGCCTGCAACTAATGAAAAACTGTTTTTT.

The chain combines TRBV27 with TRBJ2-1; a weak D match, TRBD1 (5 bases). The CDR3 consists of 14 residues. V shed 10 bases and J shed 6 bases, with 19 bases lying between them. CDR1 is MNHEY and CDR2 is SMNVEV in the germline V gene (reference sequence). The CDR3 sequence: CATKRGQFGNEQFF. DNA of the CDR3: TGTGCCACCAAAAGGGGTCAGTTCGGCAATGAGCAGTTCTTC.

In this sample, this clonotype turned up a few times. The chain links TRBV7-2 to TRBJ1-2; D gene unclear. From germline, CDR1 is SGHTA and CDR2 FQGNSA. This CDR3 comprises 15 residues. V lost 4 bases and J lost 0, with 12 bases in between. CDR3 residues: CASSSGSAANYGYTF. The CDR3 nucleotides are TGTGCCAGCAGCTCCGGGTCGGCTGCTAACTATGGCTACACCTTC.

The chain recombines TRBV27 with TRBJ2-7; the match to TRBD1 covers 7 bases. V lost 4 bases, J lost 3 bases, and 6 bases stayed unmatched. The germline V gene encodes CDR1 MNHEY and CDR2 SMNVEV (reference sequence). There are 14 residues in the CDR3. CDR3 coding DNA: TGTGCCAGCAGTTCCGACAGGGTAGTCTACGAGCAGTACTTC. Protein product: CASSSDRVVYEQYF.

This clonotype has only a few counts. This chain joins TRBV12-3 or TRBV12-4 and TRBJ1-5; TRBD1 is a possible D gene (6 bases). The length of the CDR3 is 14 residues. Trimming took 6 bases from V and 4 from J, leaving 13 bases between them. The CDR3 region has the DNA TGTGCCAGCAGGGGGTGGGGGCCAAATCAGCCCCAGCATTTT. It specifies CASRGWGPNQPQHF.

The rearrangement uses TRBV19 and TRBJ2-1; 8 nucleotides line up with TRBD2. V trimming: 1 base; J trimming: 10 bases; junction bases outside the gene matches: 9. The germline V gene has CDR1 LNHDA and CDR2 SQIVND (reference sequence). The CDR3 is made up of 15 amino acids. DNA of the CDR3: TGTGCCAGTAGTATAGCGGGAGGGCCGTCCCGGGAGCAGTTCTTC. Amino acid sequence: CASSIAGGPSREQFF. Combining the CDR3 with reference TRBV19 and TRBJ2-1 gives the whole variable domain DGGITQSPKYLFRKEGQNVTLSCEQNLNHDAMYWYRQDPGQGLRLIYYSQIVNDFQKGDIAEGYSVSREKKESFPLTVTSAQKNPTAFYLCASSIAGGPSREQFFGPGTRLTVL.

This clonotype was seen at least ten times. The chain has TRBV4-1 and TRBJ1-2; 8 bases agree with TRBD1. V was pared by 4 bases and J by 3 bases, with 4 bases of the junction left unmatched. Germline V gene data show CDR1 as MGHRA and CDR2 as YSYEKL. CDR3 length: 14 residues. The DNA for the CDR3 is TGCGCCAGCAGCCCGGACAGGGTTTACTATGGCTACACCTTC. Encoded protein: CASSPDRVYYGYTF.

The chain joins TRBV25-1 to TRBJ2-7; maybe TRBD1 (6 bases). CDR3 length equals 15 residues. The germline V and J ends were trimmed by 7 bases and 0 bases, with 16 bases remaining between them. Germline assignment: CDR1 MGHDK and CDR2 SYGVNS. CDR3 loop: CASTERGRPSYEQYF. DNA of the CDR3: TGTGCCAGCACCGAGAGGGGGAGACCCTCCTACGAGCAGTACTTC.

This clonotype was detected ten times or more. The genes are TRBV2 and TRBJ2-5, with D perhaps TRBD2 (5 bases). V lost 7 bases and J lost 0, with 6 bases in between. CDR3 length: 12 amino acids. The V gene's germline CDR1 is SNHLY and CDR2 FYNNEI. DNA of the CDR3: TGTGCCAGCACCGGGGACCAAGAGACCCAGTACTTC. Its protein is CASTGDQETQYF.

The chain carries TRBV14 and TRBJ2-7; 9 nucleotides agree with TRBD1. Germline assignment: CDR1 SGHDN and CDR2 FVKESK. The V and J ends lost 5 bases and 3 bases, in that order; junction bases with no gene match: 8. The CDR3 has 15 amino acids. This CDR3 reads CASSALGQGSYEQYF. The CDR3 nucleotides are TGTGCCAGCAGCGCCCTAGGACAGGGGAGCTACGAGCAGTACTTC.

The J gene is TRBJ1-1, the V gene TRBV11-1; a weak D match, TRBD1 (5 bases). V was trimmed by 1 base and J by 7 bases, leaving 13 bases between them. The CDR3 totals 14 residues. Germline V gene data show CDR1 as SGHAT and CDR2 as FQDESV (reference sequence). In nucleotides, the CDR3 is TGTGCCAGCAGCTTAGGACCCGGGGCAGTTGAAGCTTTCTTT. It is translated as CASSLGPGAVEAFF. Full variable domain (rest looked up from reference TRBV11-1 and TRBJ1-1): EAEVAQSPRYKITEKSQAVAFWCDPISGHATLYWYRQILGQGPELLVQFQDESVVDDSQLPKDRFSAERLKGVDSTLKIQPAELGDSAMYLCASSLGPGAVEAFFGQGTRLTVV.

This sequence joins TRBV6-5 and TRBJ1-1; D is uncertain. CDR1 is MNHEY and CDR2 is SVGAGI in the germline V gene. The germline V and J ends were trimmed by 2 bases and 7 bases, with 11 bases remaining between them. The CDR3 is 13 amino acids. CDR3 in DNA: TGTGCCAGCAGTTACCAGGCCTCCGGTGAAGCTTTCTTT. Translation: CASSYQASGEAFF.

The table lists this clonotype with a count of one. The chain employs TRBV5-1 and TRBJ1-1, with 8 bases identical to TRBD1. There are 14 residues in the CDR3. Germline values: CDR1 SGHRS, CDR2 YFSETQ. J gave up 4 bases and V 4 bases, and 6 bases lay outside the gene matches. In DNA, the CDR3 is TGCGCCAGCAGCAGTGCAGGGGGCCGCACTGAAGCTTTCTTT. Amino acid sequence: CASSSAGGRTEAFF.

About this clonotype itself: One end of the junction fails to match germline, which may point to a read error. The J gene is TRBJ2-1, the V gene TRBV4-1, with TRBD2 matching over 10 bases. This CDR3 spans 15 amino acids. CDR1 and CDR2 (germline): MGHRA, YSYEKL. The CDR3 loop reads CASSQEGLARNEQFF. For the CDR3, the DNA is TGTGCCAGCAGCCAGGAGGGACTAGCGAGAAATGAGCAGTTCTTC.

The table lists this clonotype with a few counts. The V and J genes are TRBV6-2 or TRBV6-3 and TRBJ2-1; 9 positions agree with TRBD1. V shed 5 bases, J shed 0 bases, and the junction held 11 bases outside the gene matches. Germline CDR1 and CDR2: MNHEY and SVGEGT. The CDR3 extends over 18 amino acids. The CDR3 is CASSLRDRAYRSYNEQFF. The CDR3, as DNA: TGTGCCAGCAGTCTCCGGGACAGGGCCTACCGCTCCTACAATGAGCAGTTCTTC.

This clonotype was detected only a few times. The gene calls are TRBV6-1 and TRBJ2-3; maybe TRBD2 (7 bases). The germline V and J ends were trimmed by 4 bases and 7 bases, with 24 bases remaining between them. Germline V lookup: CDR1 MNHNS, CDR2 SASEGT. CDR3 size: 17 residues. The CDR3, as DNA: TGTGCCAGCAGTGGCCCCGTGGGGGGCGGGGGCCGATATACGCAGTATTTT. It is translated as CASSGPVGGGGRYTQYF.

This clonotype was observed a few times. The V and J genes are TRBV6-2 or TRBV6-3 and TRBJ2-1; D gene uncertain. In germline, CDR1 is MNHEY, CDR2 SVGEGT. V lost 2 bases and J 8 bases, leaving 10 bases between the germline ends. CDR3 length: 13 amino acids. In DNA form, the CDR3 reads TGTGCCAGCAGTTACAAGGGTATCGATGAGCAGTTCTTC. Its protein is CASSYKGIDEQFF.

This clonotype was counted a few times. V is TRBV10-3 and J is TRBJ2-5, with D possibly being TRBD2 (5 bases). Germline CDR1 ENHRY, CDR2 SYGVKD. V shed 4 bases and J shed 5 bases, with 11 bases lying between them. The CDR3 spans 13 residues. CDR3 residues: CAISVREMETQYF. The DNA of the CDR3 is TGTGCCATCAGTGTGAGGGAAATGGAGACCCAGTACTTC.

This clonotype appeared a few times. V is TRBV6-5 and J is TRBJ2-1; 13 bases map to TRBD2. The CDR3 length is 16 residues. Germline CDR1 and CDR2: MNHEY and SVGAGI. Trimming at V came to 1 base and at J to 7 bases, leaving 4 bases not matched to a gene. The CDR3 loop is CASSYWGTSGMNEQFF. Written as DNA, the CDR3 is TGTGCCAGCAGTTACTGGGGGACTAGCGGGATGAATGAGCAGTTCTTC.